This TCR beta chain was identified in a study of early T cells in non-severe SARS-CoV-2 infection. Study-level background: Chains were not paired, and sequencing was done on bulk RNA from unsorted whole blood.

With V trimmed by 7 bases and J by 9 bases, 12 bases remained unmatched. This CDR3 is 15 amino acids long. Germline lookup yields CDR1 MDHEN and CDR2 SYDVKM. This clonotype was observed at least ten times. In the library, individual cDNA molecules carried attached unique molecular identifiers. TCRdb reanalysed the 5' RACE reads using MiXCR and keeps one entry per CDR3 protein. The data contain tens of thousands of distinct CDR3 sequences, more than 4.5% of them singletons. This TCR came from an adult who was a healthcare worker with PCR-confirmed SARS-CoV-2 infection or an uninfected control (not recorded which). The chain combines TRBV28 with TRBJ2-1; 10 nucleotides align to TRBD2. The sample was whole blood. The CDR3 sequence is CASKEASGRATEQFF. Here the CDR3 DNA reads TGTGCCAGCAAAGAGGCGAGCGGGAGGGCAACTGAGCAGTTCTTC. The variable domain in full, with the rest retrieved from reference TRBV28 and TRBJ2-1, is DVKVTQSSRYLVKRTGEKVFLECVQDMDHENMFWYRQDPGLGLRLIYFSYDVKMKEKGDIPEGYSVSREKKERFSLILESASTNQTSMYLCASKEASGRATEQFFGPGTRLTVL.